The 30 T cell receptor beta chains listed next were all sequenced from one sample in a study of blood T cell repertoires in COVID-19. Sequencing was performed with immunoSEQ multiplex PCR; in TCRdb, only in-frame clones are kept and a portion is missing. Of about 360,000 clones listed, 88% were seen once; the top ten hold roughly 2%. Sequenced: PBMCs or T cells enriched from blood (not recorded which). The receptors come from a woman in her thirties or forties with acute COVID-19.

V is TRBV19 and J is TRBJ1-1, with TRBD1 matching 11 bases. CDR1 and CDR2 (germline): LNHDA, SQIVND (reference sequence). This CDR3 has 16 residues. Losses at the gene ends were 7 bases for V and 3 bases for J; bases not matched to a gene: 10. This CDR3 is CASIRRPGQGDTEAFF. Written as DNA, the CDR3 is TGTGCCAGTATCCGGAGACCGGGACAGGGGGACACTGAAGCTTTCTTT.

J is TRBJ2-2 and V is TRBV9; the match to TRBD2 covers 11 bases. CDR3 size: 16 residues. CDR1 is SGDLS, CDR2 YYNGEE, per germline. Germline trimming cut 4 bases from V and 6 bases from J; bases unmatched to any gene: 8. The CDR3 is CASSLSPSGGSGELFF. CDR3 in DNA: TGTGCCAGCAGCCTTTCCCCTAGCGGGGGGTCCGGGGAGCTGTTTTTT.

This clone was recorded only once. J is TRBJ1-1 and V is TRBV30; 8 nucleotides agree with TRBD1. The length of the CDR3 is 14 residues. CDR1 and CDR2 (germline): GTSNPN, SVGIG (reference sequence). V lost 3 bases, J lost 1 base, and 4 bases stayed unmatched. DNA of the CDR3: TGTGCCTGGAGCCAAGGGACAGGGAACACTGAAGCTTTCTTT. This encodes CAWSQGTGNTEAFF.

The V gene is TRBV29-1, the J gene TRBJ1-1, with 9 bases matching TRBD1. The V gene's germline CDR1 is SQVTM and CDR2 ANQGSEA. The CDR3 length is 13 residues. The J segment lost 4 bases and the V segment lost 8 bases, leaving 8 bases of the junction unmatched. CDR3 region: CSSTGGVGTEAFF. Here the CDR3 DNA reads TGCAGCAGCACAGGGGGCGTGGGCACTGAAGCTTTCTTT.

The gene calls are TRBV11-2 and TRBJ1-1; 9 bases line up with TRBD1. The CDR3 length is 13 residues. Germline assignment: CDR1 SGHAT and CDR2 FQNNGV. With 3 bases clipped from V and 11 bases from J, the junction kept 7 bases outside the gene matches. For the CDR3, the DNA is TGTGCCAGCAGCTTGGACCGGGACAGGGACGCTTTCTTT. Residues: CASSLDRDRDAFF. Complete variable domain (other parts from reference TRBV11-2 and TRBJ1-1): EAGVAQSPRYKIIEKRQSVAFWCNPISGHATLYWYQQILGQGPKLLIQFQNNGVVDDSQLPKDRFSAERLKGVDSTLKIQPAKLEDSAVYLCASSLDRDRDAFFGQGTRLTVV.

The chain combines TRBV29-1 with TRBJ2-2; 12 nucleotides agree with TRBD2. CDR1 and CDR2 from the germline V gene are SQVTM and ANQGSEA. The CDR3 consists of 15 residues. V trimming: 1 base; J trimming: 8 bases; junction bases outside the gene matches: 5. For the CDR3, the DNA is TGCAGCGTTGAAGTTACGACTAGCGGGGGTGGGGAGCTGTTTTTT. This codes for CSVEVTTSGGGELFF.

The rearrangement uses TRBV12-5 and TRBJ1-5; 8 nucleotides align to TRBD1. Germline CDR1 reads LGHNT; CDR2 reads FRNRAP. The CDR3 runs to 16 residues. J lost 2 bases, V lost 6 bases, and 9 bases had no gene match. In nucleotides, the CDR3 is TGTGCTAGTGGCCTTCCCCCGGGACAGGGCAATCAGCCCCAGCATTTT. Translation: CASGLPPGQGNQPQHF.

This sequence joins TRBV4-1 and TRBJ2-3; 9 bases line up with TRBD1. CDR1 and CDR2 from the germline V gene are MGHRA and YSYEKL. The CDR3 runs to 14 residues. V lost 5 bases, J lost 4 bases, and 4 bases stayed unmatched. The CDR3 DNA reads as TGCGCCAGCAGCACCCGGGACAGGGCAGATACGCAGTATTTT. The encoded protein is CASSTRDRADTQYF.

This chain uses TRBV5-1 with TRBJ1-4; D might be TRBD1 (6 bases). From germline, CDR1 is SGHRS and CDR2 YFSETQ. V lost 4 bases, J lost 7 bases, and 8 bases lay in between. The CDR3 runs to 12 residues. The CDR3 here is CASSPRGEKLFF. CDR3 bases: TGCGCCAGCAGCCCCAGGGGTGAAAAACTGTTTTTT.

This clone was seen a single time. The chain recombines TRBV10-3 with TRBJ1-2, with a weak D call TRBD1 (5 bases). Trimming took 8 bases from V and 0 from J, leaving 19 bases between them. The CDR3 loop spans 16 amino acids. From germline, CDR1 is ENHRY and CDR2 SYGVKD. CDR3 in amino acids: CAIRQPQNESNYGYTF. As DNA, the CDR3 is TGTGCCATCCGACAGCCCCAGAATGAGTCTAACTATGGCTACACCTTC.

V and J are TRBV30 and TRBJ2-7; D might be TRBD1 (6 bases). Trimming took off 8 bases at V and 3 bases at J, with 14 bases between the two ends. There are 12 residues in the CDR3. Germline V CDR1 and CDR2: GTSNPN, SVGIG (reference sequence). The CDR3 reads CAVQGKVYEQYF. The CDR3 DNA follows: TGTGCCGTACAGGGTAAGGTCTACGAGCAGTACTTC.

The chain uses TRBV5-1 and TRBJ2-2; D unresolved. Trimming cost V 0 bases and J 4 bases, with 7 bases left between them. CDR3 size: 14 residues. From germline, CDR1 is SGHRS and CDR2 YFSETQ. CDR3 loop: CASSLEVSTGELFF. DNA of the CDR3: TGCGCCAGCAGCTTGGAAGTGAGCACCGGGGAGCTGTTTTTT.

The J gene is TRBJ2-2, the V gene TRBV7-6, with TRBD2 matching 12 bases. CDR3 size: 15 residues. The V and J ends lost 5 bases and 6 bases, in that order; junction bases with no gene match: 4. Germline CDR1 is SGHVS and CDR2 is FNYEAQ. DNA of the CDR3: TGTGCCAGCAGCCCAGGACTAGCGGGGCCCGGGGAGCTGTTTTTT. This translates into CASSPGLAGPGELFF.

The chain has TRBV5-5 and TRBJ1-1; D remains unclear. The CDR3 loop spans 14 amino acids. Germline CDR1 is SGHKS and CDR2 is YYEKEE (reference sequence). V lost 0 bases and J lost 0, with 6 bases in between. The DNA for the CDR3 is TGTGCCAGCAGCTTGGTCCAGATGAACACTGAAGCTTTCTTT. This translates into CASSLVQMNTEAFF. The full variable domain, completed using reference TRBV5-5 and TRBJ1-1, is DAGVTQSPTHLIKTRGQQVTLRCSPISGHKSVSWYQQVLGQGPQFIFQYYEKEERGRGNFPDRFSARQFPNYSSELNVNALLLGDSALYLCASSLVQMNTEAFFGQGTRLTVV.

This clone was seen only once. The chain is built from TRBV6-5 and TRBJ1-2; no firm D call. Germline CDR1 is MNHEY and CDR2 is SVGAGI. The V gene lost 7 bases and the J gene lost 3 bases, with 15 bases spanning the gap. CDR3 size: 14 residues. As DNA, the CDR3 is TGTGCCAGCAATTTGAGGCGGGGAGACTATGGCTACACCTTC. As protein: CASNLRRGDYGYTF.

This clone has a single count. Written as DNA, the CDR3 is TGTGCCAGCAGCGTTTCGGGAACCTATAATTCACCCCTCCACTTT. It codes for CASSVSGTYNSPLHF. V usage is TRBV9 and J usage is TRBJ1-6; the D is unclear. Germline loops: CDR1 SGDLS, CDR2 YYNGEE. The V end was cut by 2 bases, the J end by 2 bases, with 8 bases between. The CDR3 runs to 15 residues.

Of note for this clone: This same CDR3 is encoded by further DNA sequences in the sample. The chain recombines TRBV7-9 with TRBJ2-1; tentative D call: TRBD1 (5 bases). The CDR3 is made up of 12 amino acids. The V end was cut by 3 bases, the J end by 7 bases, with 7 bases between. Looked up from germline, CDR1 is SEHNR and CDR2 is FQNEAQ (reference sequence). CDR3 protein: CASSFPGNEQFF. The DNA for the CDR3 is TGTGCCAGCAGCTTCCCAGGGAATGAGCAGTTCTTC.

The chain has TRBV6-6 and TRBJ1-1, with D unclear. Germline V lookup: CDR1 MNHNY, CDR2 SVGAGI (reference sequence). The CDR3 extends over 15 amino acids. Trimming removed 5 bases at V and 2 bases at J, with 15 bases between. The CDR3 bases are TGTGCCAGCAGTAAAGCCGTACGCGGCAACACTGAAGCTTTCTTT. It codes for CASSKAVRGNTEAFF.

V and J are TRBV6-5 and TRBJ1-2; the match to TRBD1 covers 8 bases. The length of the CDR3 is 15 residues. Germline V gene data show CDR1 as MNHEY and CDR2 as SVGAGI. V was pared by 3 bases and J by 4 bases, with 7 bases of the junction left unmatched. CDR3 sequence (DNA): TGTGCCAGCAGTTATAATCAGGGGGCGGCCTATGGCTACACCTTC. It specifies CASSYNQGAAYGYTF.

This clone was seen a single time. The chain links TRBV6-1 to TRBJ1-6, with D uncertain. The germline gives CDR1 MNHNS, CDR2 SASEGT. CDR3 size: 15 residues. V was pared by 3 bases and J by 0 bases, with 6 bases between. Written as DNA, the CDR3 is TGTGCCAGCAGTGACGCGAGCTCCTATAATTCACCCCTCCACTTT. It yields the protein CASSDASSYNSPLHF.

V is TRBV27 and J is TRBJ2-6; 7 bases are shared with TRBD1. Germline V gene sequence: CDR1 MNHEY, CDR2 SMNVEV (reference sequence). V dropped 6 bases and J dropped 2; count of bases not matched to a gene: 4. CDR3 length: 15 amino acids. In nucleotides, the CDR3 is TGTGCCAGCAGCCGAACAGGGGCTGGGGCCAACGTCCTGACTTTC. Residues: CASSRTGAGANVLTF.

The genes are TRBV30 and TRBJ1-6, with D possibly being TRBD1 (5 bases). CDR3 size: 13 residues. Per the germline V gene, CDR1 is GTSNPN and CDR2 is SVGIG (reference sequence). V dropped 6 bases and J dropped 9 bases, with 15 bases sitting between them. In DNA, the CDR3 is TGTGCCTGTCTAAGTACAGGTTCTTCACCCCTCCACTTT. Protein: CACLSTGSSPLHF. Drawing the rest from reference TRBV30 and TRBJ1-6, the complete variable domain is SQTIHQWPATLVQPVGSPLSLECTVEGTSNPNLYWYRQAAGRGLQLLFYSVGIGQISSEVPQNLSASRPQDRQFILSSKKLLLSDSGFYLCACLSTGSSPLHFGNGTRLTVT.

The rearrangement joins TRBV19 to TRBJ1-5; maybe TRBD1 (5 bases). V was pared by 6 bases and J by 2 bases, with 8 bases between. The CDR3 length is 13 residues. From germline, CDR1 is LNHDA and CDR2 SQIVND (reference sequence). The CDR3 spells CASSGGGNQPQHF. The DNA for the CDR3 is TGTGCCAGTAGCGGAGGGGGCAATCAGCCCCAGCATTTT.

The chain uses TRBV27 and TRBJ1-2; 8 bases match TRBD1. The V and J ends lost 5 bases and 7 bases, in that order; junction bases with no gene match: 9. The CDR3 loop spans 14 amino acids. Germline loops: CDR1 MNHEY, CDR2 SMNVEV (reference sequence). CDR3 protein: CASSPMDRVSGYTF. CDR3 coding DNA: TGTGCCAGCAGTCCAATGGACAGGGTTAGTGGCTACACCTTC.

The gene calls are TRBV3-1 (or the pseudogene TRBV3-2) and TRBJ1-5; possibly TRBD1 for D (5 bases). The CDR3 loop spans 15 amino acids. Trimming removed 2 bases from V and 2 bases from J, with 10 bases in between. CDR1 and CDR2 (germline): LGHDT, YNNKEL (reference sequence). The chain's CDR3 is CASSQSGMGNQPQHF. The DNA of the CDR3 is TGTGCCAGCAGCCAATCAGGGATGGGCAATCAGCCCCAGCATTTT.

This sequence joins TRBV7-8 and TRBJ1-2; weak D call: TRBD1 (6 bases). The germline V gene encodes CDR1 SGHVS and CDR2 FQNEAQ. Trimming cost V 0 bases and J 1 base, with 15 bases left between them. This CDR3 has 17 residues. CDR3 region: CASSLASDSFVNYGYTF. CDR3 in DNA: TGTGCCAGCAGCTTAGCGTCGGACAGCTTTGTTAACTATGGCTACACCTTC.

This clone occurred once. The chain employs TRBV9 and TRBJ2-1, with unresolved D. With 0 bases removed from V and 9 bases from J, the gap between germline ends came to 4 bases. CDR1 is SGDLS, CDR2 YYNGEE, per germline. CDR3 size: 11 residues. The CDR3 sequence: CASSVGAEQFF. CDR3 sequence (DNA): TGTGCCAGCAGCGTAGGAGCTGAGCAGTTCTTC.

The V call is TRBV19, the J call TRBJ1-4; D gene ambiguous. The V and J ends lost 1 base and 7 bases respectively, with 7 bases between them. The CDR3 totals 13 residues. Germline values: CDR1 LNHDA, CDR2 SQIVND (reference sequence). Here the CDR3 DNA reads TGTGCCAGTAGTATAGGGCGAGGTGAAAAACTGTTTTTT. This codes for CASSIGRGEKLFF. The entire variable domain, with the rest obtained from reference TRBV19 and TRBJ1-4, is as follows: DGGITQSPKYLFRKEGQNVTLSCEQNLNHDAMYWYRQDPGQGLRLIYYSQIVNDFQKGDIAEGYSVSREKKESFPLTVTSAQKNPTAFYLCASSIGRGEKLFFGSGTQLSVL.

This clone was seen just once. V gene TRBV5-6 combines with J gene TRBJ2-3; the match to TRBD1 covers 9 bases. V lost 4 bases and J lost 5; bases outside the gene matches: 8. CDR3 length equals 15 residues. The germline V gene has CDR1 SGHDT and CDR2 YYEEEE. The CDR3 protein is CASSKGQGPVDTQYF. The CDR3 DNA reads TGTGCCAGCAGCAAGGGACAGGGACCTGTAGATACGCAGTATTTT. Together with reference TRBV5-6 and TRBJ2-3, the CDR3 gives the full variable domain: DAGVTQSPTHLIKTRGQQVTLRCSPKSGHDTVSWYQQALGQGPQFIFQYYEEEERQRGNFPDRFSGHQFPNYSSELNVNALLLGDSALYLCASSKGQGPVDTQYFGPGTRLTVL.

The rearrangement uses TRBV5-4 and TRBJ1-2; D is possibly TRBD1 (5 bases). Trimming removed 3 bases at V and 1 base at J, with 7 bases between. Per germline, CDR1 SGHNT and CDR2 YYREEE (reference sequence). The CDR3 is 13 amino acids. CDR3 protein: CASSSTDNYGYTF. As DNA, the CDR3 is TGTGCCAGCAGCTCGACAGATAACTATGGCTACACCTTC.